The 21 T cell receptor beta chains in this list originate from one sample, sequenced in a study of breast tumors, draining lymph nodes, adjacent tissues. TCRdb re-derived calls from the multiplex PCR reads in MiXCR, one entry per CDR3 protein. The sample lists approximately 8,000 distinct CDR3 sequences, about 74% occurring once. The specimen sequenced was tumor-adjacent breast tissue. The source of these receptors is a female donor with breast cancer. Some clones in this sample may be carry-over from other donors' samples.

The chain employs TRBV5-1 and TRBJ1-2; 7 nucleotides line up with TRBD1. The CDR3 is made up of 15 amino acids. J lost 4 bases, V lost 0 bases, and 6 bases had no gene match. The germline V gene has CDR1 SGHRS and CDR2 YFSETQ. CDR3 sequence: CASSLEHRGSYGYTF. For the CDR3, the DNA is TGCGCCAGCAGCTTGGAGCACAGGGGATCCTATGGCTACACCTTC.

This clonotype occurred many times. This chain uses TRBV25-1 with TRBJ2-1; TRBD1 matches 9 bases. Trimming cost V 7 bases and J 7 bases; bases outside gene matches: 2. Germline CDR1 and CDR2: MGHDK and SYGVNS. CDR3 size: 12 residues. CDR3 loop: CASTTGGNEQFF. CDR3 sequence (DNA): TGTGCCAGCACGACAGGGGGTAATGAGCAGTTCTTC.

Concerning this clonotype: A junction boundary mismatches the germline segment, possibly from a read error. The rearrangement joins TRBV7-7 to TRBJ1-6, with D hard to call. The CDR3 runs to 11 residues. Germline values: CDR1 SSHAT, CDR2 FNYEAQ (reference sequence). CDR3 amino acids: CASSPRTPLHF. The CDR3 nucleotides are TGTGCTAGCAGCCCCCGGACACCCCTCCACTTT.

Judged by abundance, this clonotype is medium-sized. The chain joins TRBV6-1 to TRBJ2-7, with D unresolved. There are 12 residues in the CDR3. V gave up 6 bases and J gave up 5 bases, with 11 bases separating them. Per the germline V gene, CDR1 is MNHNS and CDR2 is SASEGT. CDR3 sequence reads: CASRDLFNEQYF. CDR3 DNA sequence: TGTGCCAGCAGAGACCTCTTCAACGAGCAGTACTTC.

This chain uses TRBV7-9 with TRBJ1-3, with a possible D match to TRBD1 (6 bases). The germline V gene has CDR1 SEHNR and CDR2 FQNEAQ (reference sequence). The CDR3 is 16 residues long. V lost 1 base and J lost 1, with 11 bases in between. The CDR3 protein is CASSLGGLLSGNTIYF. The CDR3 nucleotides are TGTGCCAGCAGCTTAGGGGGGCTGTTATCTGGAAACACCATATATTTT.

This clonotype has ten or more counts. V and J are TRBV7-9 and TRBJ2-2; D is undetermined. The CDR3 sequence is 12 residues long. From germline, CDR1 is SEHNR and CDR2 FQNEAQ (reference sequence). V was clipped by 4 bases and J by 9 bases, with 9 bases between them. The CDR3: CASSYHDRELFF. The CDR3, as DNA: TGTGCCAGCAGCTACCACGACCGGGAGCTGTTTTTT.

The rearrangement joins TRBV10-2 to TRBJ1-2; perhaps TRBD1 as D (5 bases). Trimming took off 3 bases at V and 4 bases at J, with 15 bases between the two ends. The length of the CDR3 is 15 residues. CDR1 is WSHSY, CDR2 SAAADI, per germline. CDR3 coding DNA: TGCGCCAGCAGTGATCTGGGGCAGTATCGCTATGGCTACACCTTC. Translating gives CASSDLGQYRYGYTF.

This clonotype was seen many times. The V and J genes are TRBV18 and TRBJ1-3, with D uncertain. V lost 1 base, J lost 0 bases, and 10 bases lay in between. The germline gives CDR1 KGHSH, CDR2 LQKENI. The CDR3 loop spans 16 amino acids. The CDR3 region is CASSPRVGGSGNTIYF. The CDR3 DNA sequence: TGTGCCAGCTCACCACGAGTGGGCGGCTCTGGAAACACCATATATTTT.

This clonotype was picked up one time. The rearrangement links TRBV24-1 to TRBJ2-1; TRBD2 might be the D (7 bases). This CDR3 has 16 amino acids. Germline CDR1 is KGHDR and CDR2 is SFDVKD. V was trimmed by 5 bases and J by 5 bases, leaving 18 bases between them. For the CDR3, the DNA is TGTGCCACCAGTGCCCCAAAGCGGGACACACACAATGAGCAGTTCTTC. Protein: CATSAPKRDTHNEQFF.

This clonotype was counted once. Here the CDR3 DNA reads TGTGCCAGTAGCGCCGGGACAGGGGAGGAAGAAAAACTGTTTTTT. Its translation: CASSAGTGEEEKLFF. The rearrangement uses TRBV19 and TRBJ1-4; 10 bases agree with TRBD1. CDR1 is LNHDA and CDR2 is SQIVND in the germline V gene (reference sequence). The CDR3 has 15 residues. Losses at the gene ends were 6 bases for V and 8 bases for J; bases not matched to a gene: 9.

The chain uses TRBV29-1 and TRBJ2-2, with D hard to call. Per the germline V gene, CDR1 is SQVTM and CDR2 is ANQGSEA. This CDR3 has 14 amino acids. Trimming removed 7 bases at V and 0 bases at J, with 12 bases between. The CDR3 DNA follows: TGCAGCGGTGTTTCGCAAACGAACACCGGGGAGCTGTTTTTT. Translating it yields CSGVSQTNTGELFF.

This clonotype appeared many times. The chain carries TRBV3-1 and TRBJ2-6; D is undetermined. The CDR3 has 17 amino acids. V was pared by 5 bases and J by 2 bases, with 16 bases between. From germline, CDR1 is LGHDT and CDR2 YNNKEL (reference sequence). CDR3 residues: CASSKLGRRTGANVLTF. The CDR3, as DNA: TGTGCCAGCAGCAAACTCGGGCGAAGGACTGGGGCCAACGTCCTGACTTTC.

The chain carries TRBV6-5 and TRBJ2-7, with D unresolved. V lost 5 bases to trimming and J lost 7 bases, with 9 bases between them. CDR3 size: 11 residues. Looked up from germline, CDR1 is MNHEY and CDR2 is SVGAGI. The CDR3: CASSDRLEQYF. Written as DNA, the CDR3 is TGTGCCAGCAGTGACCGACTGGAGCAGTACTTC.

CDR3 DNA: TGCAGCGTTATCTTGGGGACAGATACGCAGTATTTT. It translates to CSVILGTDTQYF. The J gene is TRBJ2-3, the V gene TRBV29-1; D uncertain. This CDR3 is 12 amino acids long. CDR1 SQVTM and CDR2 ANQGSEA come from the germline V gene. The V end was cut by 5 bases, the J end by 3 bases, with 9 bases between.

The rearrangement joins TRBV20-1 to TRBJ1-5; 11 positions agree with TRBD1. CDR1 is DFQATT, CDR2 SNEGSKA, per germline (reference sequence). The CDR3 is 17 residues long. V gave up 6 bases and J gave up 1 base; unmatched junction bases: 11. CDR3 in DNA: TGCAGTGCCAAGCCCGGGACAGGGGGTCGGAGCAATCAGCCCCAGCATTTT. Residues: CSAKPGTGGRSNQPQHF.

This clonotype was recorded many times. A much larger clonotype is one base distant, so this may be a read error. V usage is TRBV20-1 and J usage is TRBJ1-4; TRBD1 matches 9 bases. CDR1 and CDR2 (germline): DFQATT, SNEGSKA (reference sequence). The CDR3 is 11 amino acids. V shed 7 bases, J shed 10 bases, and the junction held 4 bases outside the gene matches. CDR3 sequence: CSVQTGGKLFF. In DNA form, the CDR3 reads TGCAGTGTCCAGACAGGGGGAAAACTGTTTTTT.

This clonotype turned up a few times. This chain connects TRBV14 to TRBJ1-1; D ambiguous. Germline-derived CDR1 and CDR2 are SGHDN and FVKESK. Trimming took off 0 bases at V and 3 bases at J, with 14 bases between the two ends. The CDR3 is 16 amino acids. CDR3 nucleotide sequence: TGTGCCAGCAGCCAAGATTTTTACAGCCCCTACACTGAAGCTTTCTTT. Its translation is CASSQDFYSPYTEAFF.

This clonotype was detected once. The V gene is TRBV20-1, the J gene TRBJ1-2; no clear D. Trimming took 6 bases from V and 4 from J, leaving 36 bases between them. Per the germline V gene, CDR1 is DFQATT and CDR2 is SNEGSKA (reference sequence). The CDR3 has 20 amino acids. The CDR3 DNA reads as TGCAGTGCAAACTCCGTATCAGTGATGGGGAACGGGGAAGTCGCCTATGGCTACACCTTC. This gives the protein CSANSVSVMGNGEVAYGYTF.

The chain combines TRBV20-1 with TRBJ2-3; D is perhaps TRBD1 or TRBD2 (5 bases each). V was pared by 3 bases and J by 2 bases, with 18 bases between. Germline CDR1 and CDR2: DFQATT and SNEGSKA (reference sequence). CDR3 size: 16 residues. CDR3 region: CSASELPGPITDTQYF. The CDR3, as DNA: TGCAGTGCTAGTGAATTACCGGGACCGATCACAGATACGCAGTATTTT.

V is TRBV12-5 and J is TRBJ2-1; 9 bases are shared with TRBD2. CDR1 is LGHNT and CDR2 is FRNRAP in the germline V gene. V lost 3 bases and J lost 4; bases outside the gene matches: 7. The CDR3 is 16 amino acids. The CDR3 loop is CASGFDSGSVYNEQFF. CDR3 nucleotide sequence: TGTGCTAGTGGTTTCGATAGCGGGAGCGTTTACAATGAGCAGTTCTTC.

This clonotype was counted between two and nine times. The chain combines TRBV20-1 with TRBJ2-7; D not resolved. There are 13 residues in the CDR3. V lost 6 bases and J lost 0, with 12 bases in between. Germline loops: CDR1 DFQATT, CDR2 SNEGSKA (reference sequence). The CDR3 bases are TGCAGTGCCTCGGGCCAGAGCTCCTACGAGCAGTACTTC. The encoded protein is CSASGQSSYEQYF.